This T cell receptor beta chain was documented in a study of shared T cell receptors in the human thymus. Produced via immunoSEQ multiplex PCR; TCRdb's table is partial and in-frame only. Among some 720,000 clones listed, approximately 90% were seen once. CDR1 and CDR2 (germline): LGHNA, YSLEER. V was clipped by 0 bases and J by 5 bases; unmatched bases: 10. CDR3 size: 16 residues. In addition, the sample was reused for a study of human thymus T cells. That work adds: Obtained as resections during corrective heart surgery, the thymus tissue was then studied.

This chain connects TRBV4-3 to TRBJ2-7; 7 nucleotides agree with TRBD2. The sample taken for sequencing was thymocytes. The clonotype was recovered from a boy younger than two with a congenital heart defect. CDR3 nucleotide sequence: TGCGCCAGCAGCCAAGATCAAGGACTAGTTGTGAACGAGCAGTACTTC. This translates into CASSQDQGLVVNEQYF.